This entry concerns a single T cell receptor beta chain. Its matching antigen is unknown. V dropped 6 bases and J dropped 5; count of bases not matched to a gene: 11. The CDR3 sequence is 15 residues long. Germline V CDR1 and CDR2: SGHRS, YFSETQ. Profiled with immunoSEQ multiplex PCR; TCRdb holds only in-frame clones, not every one. The data hold approximately 100,000 clones, with 80% to 95% observed a single time. This specimen comes from a study of siplizumab effects on memory and regulatory T cells. Study conclusions and caveats: The apparent diversity of naive T cells exceeded that of memory cells, and naive T cells seemed to make a major contribution to the alloresponse.

The chain combines TRBV5-1 with TRBJ2-3, with TRBD2 identical over 8 bases. The TCR sequence derives from a human donor in good health. The specimen was non-Treg CD4+ T cells sorted from blood. The chain's CDR3 is CASKGDGGAGDTQYF. The DNA of the CDR3 is TGCGCCAGCAAGGGAGACGGGGGGGCCGGAGATACGCAGTATTTT.